Detailed here is one T cell receptor (beta chain). The data were obtained in a study of shared clonotypes between healthy human individuals. Under the authors' procedure: Sequence data from immunoSEQ were junction-only and lacked quality scores; consequently, filtering differed. The repertoire was sequenced with immunoSEQ multiplex PCR; TCRdb's copy has only in-frame clones and lacks some. The V and J calls and clone size were taken over from that table, and D and trimming were inferred from the DNA. The sample lists over a million clones; approximately 96% were seen once. From germline, CDR1 is SGHTA and CDR2 FQGNSA. Trimming cost V 4 bases and J 3 bases; bases outside gene matches: 10. This CDR3 has 16 amino acids.

The chain uses TRBV7-2 and TRBJ1-1; 8 bases are shared with TRBD1. This TCR came from a man aged 25 to 40 in good health. Sequencing was carried out using naive CD4+ T cells sorted from blood. Sample subset: CD45RA+ positively selected. In DNA, the CDR3 is TGTGCCAGCAGCTCTAACCGGACAGGGCCTTACACTGAAGCTTTCTTT. This encodes CASSSNRTGPYTEAFF.